The 21 T cell receptor beta chains in this list originate from one sample, sequenced in a study of T cell repertoires in cytomegalovirus infection. TCRdb independently ran MiXCR on the reads; one entry per CDR3 protein. The repertoire includes some 320,000 distinct CDR3 sequences, roughly 28% of them detected once, and roughly 20% sits in the top ten. Antigens of these TCRs are unknown. This sample comprised cultured PBMCs, obtained from culture after CMV antigen stimulation. These receptors originate from a human donor in good health (CMV status not recorded). Some clones in this sample may be carry-over from other donors' samples.

This clonotype has a handful of counts. This chain uses TRBV29-1 with TRBJ1-2; D unresolved. CDR1 SQVTM and CDR2 ANQGSEA come from the germline V gene. Trimming removed 4 bases from V and 6 bases from J, with 6 bases in between. The CDR3 consists of 10 residues. The CDR3 protein is CSVVGDGYTF. CDR3 sequence (DNA): TGCAGCGTTGTGGGCGATGGCTACACCTTC.

This chain connects TRBV20-1 to TRBJ2-7, with 10 bases that match TRBD1. The CDR3 contains 13 residues. Germline V gene sequence: CDR1 DFQATT, CDR2 SNEGSKA (reference sequence). V lost 5 bases, J lost 5 bases, and 6 bases stayed unmatched. CDR3 bases: TGCAGTGCTGCCGGGACAGGGGCCAACGAGCAGTACTTC. Protein sequence: CSAAGTGANEQYF.

This clonotype has ten or more counts. The chain recombines TRBV7-2 with TRBJ1-5; TRBD1 aligns across 8 bases. The trim removed 4 bases at V and 3 bases at J, leaving 11 bases unmatched. Germline loops: CDR1 SGHTA, CDR2 FQGNSA. The CDR3 totals 17 residues. This CDR3 is CASSWWTGRKDNQPQHF. CDR3 sequence (DNA): TGTGCCAGCAGCTGGTGGACAGGGAGGAAGGACAATCAGCCCCAGCATTTT.

This clonotype was observed a handful of times. The gene calls are TRBV2 and TRBJ1-5; maybe TRBD1 (6 bases). Germline V gives CDR1 SNHLY, CDR2 FYNNEI. CDR3 size: 14 residues. The V end lost 7 bases, the J end lost 6 bases, and 16 bases lay between the germline ends. Here the CDR3 DNA reads TGTGCCAGCACCCAGATCGGGGGCGGTCAGCCCCAGCATTTT. This codes for CASTQIGGGQPQHF.

This clonotype came up a few times. The V call is TRBV24-1, the J call TRBJ2-5, with 10 bases that match TRBD2. The germline V gene encodes CDR1 KGHDR and CDR2 SFDVKD. The CDR3 totals 16 residues. Germline trimming cut 3 bases from V and 0 bases from J; bases unmatched to any gene: 3. The CDR3 spells CATSDTTSGYQETQYF. DNA of the CDR3: TGTGCCACCAGTGATACGACTAGCGGGTACCAAGAGACCCAGTACTTC.

This clonotype was observed a few times. This chain uses TRBV7-2 with TRBJ1-2, with 8 bases fitting TRBD1. The CDR3 is 16 residues long. Germline CDR1 and CDR2: SGHTA and FQGNSA. V gave up 0 bases and J gave up 7 bases; unmatched junction bases: 10. The CDR3 sequence is CASSLAAYSRGRGYTF. The CDR3 DNA reads TGTGCCAGCAGCTTAGCGGCCTACTCCAGGGGGCGTGGCTACACCTTC.

In this sample, this clonotype turned up once. The junction shows a germline mismatch at one end, possibly a read error. The J gene is TRBJ2-7, the V gene TRBV4-1, with TRBD1 matching over 8 bases. The CDR3 length is 16 residues. In germline, CDR1 is MGHRA, CDR2 YSYEKL. This CDR3 reads CASSPERTGSSYEQYF. CDR3 coding DNA: TGTGCCAGCAGCCCCGAGCGGACAGGGAGCTCCTACGAGCAGTACTTC.

The chain uses TRBV11-3 and TRBJ1-1; possible D gene TRBD1, 5 bases. This CDR3 is built from 13 residues. Germline V gene sequence: CDR1 SGHNT, CDR2 YENEEA. Trimming removed 6 bases at V and 1 base at J, with 9 bases between. This chain's CDR3 is CASRGPKNTEAFF. CDR3 bases: TGTGCCAGCAGGGGGCCGAAGAACACTGAAGCTTTCTTT.

This clonotype was recorded a few times. The CDR3 protein is CASSLSGSSPDYTF. The DNA of the CDR3 is TGTGCCAGCAGCTTAAGTGGGAGTTCCCCGGACTACACCTTC. The gene calls are TRBV7-3 and TRBJ1-2; D uncertain. This CDR3 region has 14 residues. Germline V gene lookup returns CDR1 SGHTA and CDR2 FQGTGA. The V end was cut by 1 base, the J end by 10 bases, with 16 bases between. The full variable domain, with the rest looked up from reference TRBV7-3 and TRBJ1-2, is GAGVSQTPSNKVTEKGKYVELRCDPISGHTALYWYRQSLGQGPEFLIYFQGTGAADDSGLPNDRFFAVRPEGSVSTLKIQRTERGDSAVYLCASSLSGSSPDYTFGSGTRLTVV.

There are a few counts of this clonotype. The rearrangement uses TRBV19 and TRBJ2-3; 8 nucleotides line up with TRBD2. Germline trimming cut 8 bases from V and 5 bases from J; bases unmatched to any gene: 0. The CDR3 has 11 residues. Per germline, CDR1 LNHDA and CDR2 SQIVND (reference sequence). The CDR3 coding sequence is TGTGCCAGTCTAGCGGGAGATACGCAGTATTTT. Translation gives CASLAGDTQYF.

The chain recombines TRBV19 with TRBJ2-2; 9 bases match TRBD1. The CDR3 length is 18 residues. With 4 bases clipped from V and 2 bases from J, the junction kept 11 bases outside the gene matches. CDR1 is LNHDA and CDR2 is SQIVND in the germline V gene (reference sequence). The CDR3 spells CASSTWTGASFNTGELFF. In DNA form, the CDR3 reads TGTGCCAGTAGTACCTGGACAGGGGCCTCTTTCAACACCGGGGAGCTGTTTTTT.

V is TRBV7-9 and J is TRBJ1-5; D is uncertain. V was clipped by 5 bases and J by 7 bases, with 15 bases between them. The V gene's germline CDR1 is SEHNR and CDR2 FQNEAQ (reference sequence). The CDR3 length is 14 residues. The DNA for the CDR3 is TGTGCCAGCAGCCCGGTTGGGGAGCGACAGCCCCAGCATTTT. This encodes CASSPVGERQPQHF. Combining the CDR3 with reference TRBV7-9 and TRBJ1-5 gives the whole variable domain DTGVSQNPRHKITKRGQNVTFRCDPISEHNRLYWYRQTLGQGPEFLTYFQNEAQLEKSRLLSDRFSAERPKGSFSTLEIQRTEQGDSAMYLCASSPVGERQPQHFGDGTRLSIL.

This clonotype came up many times. V gene TRBV12-5 combines with J gene TRBJ2-7; no clear D gene. Germline values: CDR1 LGHNT, CDR2 FRNRAP. The CDR3 sequence is 16 residues long. Trimming removed 4 bases from V and 1 base from J, with 17 bases in between. Here the CDR3 DNA reads TGTGCTAGTGGTTCAGGTCCCCGGACGGCTTCCTACGAGCAGTACTTC. Its translation: CASGSGPRTASYEQYF.

This clonotype occurred a few times. The chain joins TRBV7-9 to TRBJ1-1, with D maybe TRBD1 (6 bases). The V and J ends lost 6 bases and 1 base respectively, with 15 bases between them. Germline CDR1 and CDR2: SEHNR and FQNEAQ (reference sequence). There are 15 residues in the CDR3. The CDR3 bases are TGTGCCAGCAGTTCAGCCGGGACAACGAACACTGAAGCTTTCTTT. Translating it yields CASSSAGTTNTEAFF.

The chain has TRBV9 and TRBJ2-7; 16 nucleotides match TRBD2. The germline gives CDR1 SGDLS, CDR2 YYNGEE. V trimming: 3 bases; J trimming: 5 bases; junction bases outside the gene matches: 5. The CDR3 runs 16 residues. The CDR3 loop reads CASSAGTSGRADEQYF. CDR3 DNA: TGTGCCAGCAGCGCCGGGACTAGCGGGAGGGCCGACGAGCAGTACTTC.

On this clonotype: Possible read error: a much larger clone is one base away. The conserved final phenylalanine or tryptophan is absent from the CDR3, which likely points to a read error. CDR3 residues: CASSLVVAGDTQYL. The CDR3 DNA is TGTGCCAGCAGCTTAGTGGTAGCGGGAGATACGCAGTATTTA. V and J are TRBV7-2 and TRBJ2-3, with TRBD2 identical over 7 bases. In germline, CDR1 is SGHTA, CDR2 FQGNSA. With V trimmed by 1 base and J by 5 bases, 3 bases remained unmatched. The CDR3 has 14 amino acids.

This clonotype has a handful of counts. The chain employs TRBV9 and TRBJ2-3; D gene uncertain. V was cut by 5 bases and J by 2 bases, with 9 bases left in between. The CDR3 consists of 13 residues. In germline, CDR1 is SGDLS, CDR2 YYNGEE. CDR3 loop: CASRGRDTDTQYF. The DNA of the CDR3 is TGTGCCAGCAGGGGTAGAGACACAGATACGCAGTATTTT. The full variable domain, in which reference TRBV9 and TRBJ2-3 provide the parts outside the CDR3, is DSGVTQTPKHLITATGQRVTLRCSPRSGDLSVYWYQQSLDQGLQFLIQYYNGEERAKGNILERFSAQQFPDLHSELNLSSLELGDSALYFCASRGRDTDTQYFGPGTRLTVL.

The chain uses TRBV28 and TRBJ1-1; TRBD1 aligns across 8 bases. This CDR3 region has 15 residues. Trimming took 1 base from V and 7 from J; bases not matched to a gene: 8. Per germline, CDR1 MDHEN and CDR2 SYDVKM. CDR3 protein: CASSLYARGQSEAFF. The CDR3 DNA reads as TGTGCCAGCAGTTTATACGCCAGGGGGCAAAGTGAAGCTTTCTTT.

The CDR3 nucleotides are TGTGCCAGCACCCAGGACGGGGTTTCCGAGCAGTACTTC. Translation gives CASTQDGVSEQYF. J is TRBJ2-7 and V is TRBV28; D possibly corresponds to TRBD2 (5 bases). The germline CDR1 and CDR2 sequences are MDHEN and SYDVKM. Between the trimmed V and J ends, which lost 7 bases and 6 bases, there was a span of 16 bases. The CDR3 loop spans 13 amino acids.

This clonotype was picked up a small number of times. J is TRBJ2-1 and V is TRBV19, with 10 bases lining up with TRBD2. The CDR3 is made up of 15 amino acids. V was clipped by 5 bases and J by 3 bases; unmatched bases: 4. Germline V gene lookup returns CDR1 LNHDA and CDR2 SQIVND (reference sequence). CDR3 sequence reads: CASSHSGGFYNEQFF. CDR3 DNA: TGTGCCAGTAGTCATAGCGGGGGGTTCTACAATGAGCAGTTCTTC.

CDR3 loop: CASSWGPGGQGEQYF. The CDR3 DNA follows: TGTGCCAGCAGCTGGGGGCCAGGGGGCCAGGGTGAGCAGTACTTC. The chain employs TRBV7-6 and TRBJ2-7; 8 positions agree with TRBD1. Germline V gene lookup returns CDR1 SGHVS and CDR2 FNYEAQ. CDR3 length equals 15 residues. Unmatched junction bases numbered 12, after V lost 4 bases and J lost 7 bases.